The 23 T cell receptor beta chains reported below all come from one sample, sequenced in a study of T cells in Graves' hyperthyroidism and ophthalmopathy. Amplification of TCR beta CDR3 regions used RNA as the template. RT-PCR in the first round (using the HTBI primer set) targeted the TCR CDR3. TCRdb used MiXCR to reprocess the multiplex PCR reads, holding one entry per CDR3 protein. The table records roughly 740,000 distinct CDR3 sequences, around 17% of them present only once. The sample was blood. These receptors came from a man aged 18-30 years with Graves' hyperthyroidism.

This rearrangement joins TRBV10-3 to TRBJ2-4; 7 nucleotides match TRBD1. The CDR3 totals 11 residues. The germline CDR1 and CDR2 sequences are ENHRY and SYGVKD. Unmatched junction bases numbered 2, after V lost 3 bases and J lost 12 bases. The CDR3 DNA sequence: TGTGCCATCAGTGAAGGGGGCCCTCAGTACTTC. Amino acid sequence: CAISEGGPQYF.

Ten or more counts support this clonotype. The genes are TRBV7-6 and TRBJ2-1; 7 bases align to TRBD2. This CDR3 has 15 residues. Trimming removed 5 bases from V and 2 bases from J; junction bases left unmatched: 6. The germline CDR1 and CDR2 sequences are SGHVS and FNYEAQ. This CDR3 reads CASSLLAVPYNEQFF. DNA of the CDR3: TGTGCCAGCAGCCTTCTAGCGGTCCCCTACAATGAGCAGTTCTTC. The variable domain in full, completed from reference TRBV7-6 and TRBJ2-1, reads GAGVSQSPRYKVTKRGQDVALRCDPISGHVSLYWYRQALGQGPEFLTYFNYEAQQDKSGLPNDRFSAERPEGSISTLTIQRTEQRDSAMYRCASSLLAVPYNEQFFGPGTRLTVL.

In its sample, this clonotype was seen a few times. The CDR3 sequence: CASSYSKGQNVMRIYNEQFF. The CDR3 DNA sequence: TGTGCCAGCAGTTACTCGAAGGGGCAGAATGTAATGCGGATTTACAATGAGCAGTTCTTC. The chain joins TRBV6-8 to TRBJ2-1, with D perhaps TRBD1 (5 bases). Trimming cost V 0 bases and J 4 bases, with 25 bases left between them. The CDR3 loop spans 20 amino acids. Germline V gene lookup returns CDR1 MNHGY and CDR2 SAAAGT.

This clonotype was detected once. The rearrangement links TRBV4-2 to TRBJ2-3; D ambiguous. V lost 0 bases, J lost 6 bases, and 13 bases lay in between. The CDR3 has 15 residues. Germline V CDR1 and CDR2: LGHNA, YNFKEQ. The CDR3 DNA is TGTGCCAGCAGCCAAGATTTGGATGTTCGCGATACGCAGTATTTT. Its protein product is CASSQDLDVRDTQYF.

This clonotype was found many times. The V gene is TRBV6-2 or TRBV6-3, the J gene TRBJ2-7; perhaps TRBD2 as D (6 bases). There are 16 residues in the CDR3. Germline V gene sequence: CDR1 MNHEY, CDR2 SVGEGT. Trimming left V 6 bases short and J 1 base short, with 19 bases between. In DNA form, the CDR3 reads TGTGCCAGCAGCCCCAGATTCACGGGAGTATCCTACGAGCAGTACTTC. It specifies CASSPRFTGVSYEQYF.

This clonotype was detected once. The chain combines TRBV5-4 with TRBJ1-1, with 8 bases matching TRBD1. Germline V gene data show CDR1 as SGHNT and CDR2 as YYREEE (reference sequence). With V trimmed by 6 bases and J by 0 bases, 7 bases remained unmatched. The CDR3 has 15 residues. The DNA of the CDR3 is TGTGCCAGCACGAGGGACAGGTTAATGAACACTGAAGCTTTCTTT. This codes for CASTRDRLMNTEAFF.

This clonotype was recorded at least ten times. The V gene is TRBV5-1, the J gene TRBJ1-1, with no clear D. CDR1 and CDR2 (germline): SGHRS, YFSETQ. The length of the CDR3 is 14 residues. Between the trimmed V and J ends, which lost 0 bases and 4 bases, there was a span of 10 bases. In nucleotides, the CDR3 is TGCGCCAGCAGCTTGGCCGGCCTGGGCACTGAAGCTTTCTTT. Translated, it gives CASSLAGLGTEAFF.

This clonotype was observed at least ten times. The V gene is TRBV11-2, the J gene TRBJ1-1, with a weak D call TRBD1 (5 bases). Trimming left V 1 base short and J 5 bases short, with 14 bases between. This CDR3 contains 15 residues. CDR1 and CDR2 (germline): SGHAT, FQNNGV. The CDR3 DNA is TGTGCCAGCAGCTTAGGGCGGGGGGGTAGAACTGAAGCTTTCTTT. It yields the protein CASSLGRGGRTEAFF.

V gene TRBV6-6 combines with J gene TRBJ2-4; tentative D call: TRBD1 (6 bases). Trimming removed 0 bases from V and 1 base from J, with 7 bases in between. The CDR3 runs to 15 residues. Germline V gene lookup returns CDR1 MNHNY and CDR2 SVGAGI (reference sequence). The CDR3 sequence is CASSYSGGAKNIQYF. CDR3 coding DNA: TGTGCCAGCAGTTACTCTGGGGGCGCCAAAAACATTCAGTACTTC.

In the case of this clonotype: Mismatch with germline at one junction end may stem from a read error. As DNA, the CDR3 is TGTGGCAGCAGTTCCGGGACAGACTATGGCTACACCTTC. Translation gives CGSSSGTDYGYTF. The chain combines TRBV2 with TRBJ1-2, with 7 bases that match TRBD1. Germline V gene data show CDR1 as SNHLY and CDR2 as FYNNEI. The CDR3 spans 13 residues. Looking up the rest from reference TRBV2 and TRBJ1-2 gives the full variable domain: EPEVTQTPSHQVTQMGQEVILRCVPISNHLYFYWYRQILGQKVEFLVSFYNNEISEKSEIFDDQFSVERPDGSNFTLKIRSTKLEDSAMYFCGSSSGTDYGYTFGSGTRLTVV.

This clonotype was seen ten or more times. The rearrangement uses TRBV12-3 or TRBV12-4 and TRBJ1-2, with 9 bases aligning to TRBD1. The CDR3 has 13 residues. J was trimmed by 8 bases and V by 6 bases; bases with no gene match: 7. CDR3 sequence (DNA): TGTGCCAGCAGCCTTGACAGGGGGGTAGGCTACACCTTC. Its translation: CASSLDRGVGYTF.

V and J are TRBV9 and TRBJ2-2; D unclear. With 4 bases removed from V and 5 bases from J, the gap between germline ends came to 15 bases. Per the germline V gene, CDR1 is SGDLS and CDR2 is YYNGEE. The CDR3 length is 15 residues. CDR3 DNA sequence: TGTGCCAGCAGCCCCCGAGTCGATGGGACCGGGGAGCTGTTTTTT. Its translation is CASSPRVDGTGELFF.

In its sample, this clonotype was seen many times. The chain has TRBV7-2 and TRBJ2-7; 8 bases agree with TRBD2. CDR3 length: 16 residues. V was clipped by 5 bases and J by 1 base; unmatched bases: 10. CDR1 is SGHTA and CDR2 is FQGNSA in the germline V gene. The CDR3 here is CASSAATSGLSYEQYF. The CDR3 DNA follows: TGTGCCAGCAGCGCCGCTACTAGCGGACTTTCCTACGAGCAGTACTTC.

This clonotype was counted at least ten times. This chain uses TRBV12-3 or TRBV12-4 with TRBJ2-7; no clear D gene. The CDR3 length is 12 residues. Deletions cut 8 bases from V and 3 bases from J, with 11 bases between. Here the CDR3 DNA reads TGTGCCAGCGCAATGACGGGCTACGAGCAGTACTTC. Amino acid sequence: CASAMTGYEQYF.

The genes are TRBV7-9 and TRBJ1-3; no clear D gene. CDR3 length: 14 residues. Germline V gene sequence: CDR1 SEHNR, CDR2 FQNEAQ (reference sequence). Between the trimmed V and J ends, which lost 3 bases and 0 bases, there was a span of 6 bases. This chain's CDR3 is CASSFPRSGNTIYF. DNA of the CDR3: TGTGCCAGCAGCTTTCCTCGCTCTGGAAACACCATATATTTT.

The chain employs TRBV7-2 and TRBJ1-1, with D uncertain. The germline CDR1 and CDR2 sequences are SGHTA and FQGNSA. The CDR3 sequence is 17 residues long. V was trimmed by 4 bases and J by 0 bases, leaving 18 bases between them. CDR3 in amino acids: CASSWSRERRMNTEAFF. Written as DNA, the CDR3 is TGTGCCAGCAGCTGGAGTAGGGAAAGAAGGATGAACACTGAAGCTTTCTTT. The whole variable domain, filled in from reference TRBV7-2 and TRBJ1-1, reads GAGVSQSPSNKVTEKGKDVELRCDPISGHTALYWYRQSLGQGLEFLIYFQGNSAPDKSGLPSDRFSAERTGGSVSTLTIQRTQQEDSAVYLCASSWSRERRMNTEAFFGQGTRLTVV.

A few counts support this clonotype. This chain uses TRBV5-4 with TRBJ2-5; TRBD2 agrees at 12 bases. Germline CDR1 SGHNT, CDR2 YYREEE (reference sequence). This CDR3 is 15 amino acids long. V lost 1 base and J lost 4; bases outside the gene matches: 2. As DNA, the CDR3 is TGTGCCAGCAGCTTGCCGACTAGCGGGAGAGAGACCCAGTACTTC. This sequence encodes CASSLPTSGRETQYF.

This clonotype was recorded at least ten times. V and J are TRBV6-6 and TRBJ2-7; D is ambiguous. There are 16 residues in the CDR3. Per the germline V gene, CDR1 is MNHNY and CDR2 is SVGAGI (reference sequence). V lost 0 bases and J 0 bases, leaving 12 bases between the germline ends. The CDR3 spells CASSYSWELSSYEQYF. DNA of the CDR3: TGTGCCAGCAGTTACTCGTGGGAACTCAGCTCCTACGAGCAGTACTTC.

A few counts support this clonotype. Here the CDR3 DNA reads TGCAGTGCAACGGGACTAGCGGTTAGACGGGTTAATGAGCAGTTCTTC. Its protein product is CSATGLAVRRVNEQFF. The chain carries TRBV20-1 and TRBJ2-1; TRBD2 agrees at 11 bases. Germline assignment: CDR1 DFQATT and CDR2 SNEGSKA (reference sequence). The CDR3 is made up of 16 amino acids. The V gene end was trimmed by 6 bases and the J gene end by 7 bases; junction bases not matched to a gene: 14.

The rearrangement joins TRBV18 to TRBJ2-2; TRBD2 might be the D (6 bases). The V end was cut by 3 bases, the J end by 0 bases, with 14 bases between. The CDR3 loop spans 17 amino acids. Germline CDR1 is KGHSH and CDR2 is LQKENI. The CDR3 bases are TGTGCCAGCTCACCCCTCGGCGGGACCACGAACACCGGGGAGCTGTTTTTT. Its protein product is CASSPLGGTTNTGELFF.

This clonotype was recorded at least ten times. The chain joins TRBV28 to TRBJ1-1; D is undetermined. The CDR3 runs to 13 residues. The V gene's germline CDR1 is MDHEN and CDR2 SYDVKM. Trimming took off 11 bases at V and 0 bases at J, with 13 bases between the two ends. CDR3 region: CASEGRMNTEAFF. The CDR3 DNA reads as TGTGCCTCCGAGGGCAGAATGAACACTGAAGCTTTCTTT. Filled out from reference TRBV28 and TRBJ1-1, the complete variable domain reads DVKVTQSSRYLVKRTGEKVFLECVQDMDHENMFWYRQDPGLGLRLIYFSYDVKMKEKGDIPEGYSVSREKKERFSLILESASTNQTSMYLCASEGRMNTEAFFGQGTRLTVV.

This clonotype was seen a handful of times. The chain recombines TRBV18 with TRBJ2-2; TRBD2 matches 15 bases. The CDR3 runs to 19 residues. Trimming at V came to 2 bases and at J to 2 bases, leaving 6 bases not matched to a gene. The germline CDR1 and CDR2 sequences are KGHSH and LQKENI. This chain's CDR3 is CASSPAGLAGGGNTGELFF. The CDR3 DNA is TGTGCCAGCTCACCAGCGGGACTAGCGGGAGGAGGAAACACCGGGGAGCTGTTTTTT.

This clonotype has a count of ten or more. The DNA for the CDR3 is TGTGCCAGCAGTCCCGCCGGGACTAACTACGAGCAGTACTTC. Translating gives CASSPAGTNYEQYF. V usage is TRBV18 and J usage is TRBJ2-7; the match to TRBD2 covers 7 bases. V lost 8 bases, J lost 3 bases, and 10 bases stayed unmatched. Per the germline V gene, CDR1 is KGHSH and CDR2 is LQKENI. This CDR3 region has 14 residues.